This TCR beta chain stems from a study of blood T cell repertoires in COVID-19. Study as a whole: The United States, Italy and Spain were the sources of the acute and convalescent COVID-19 samples. T cells, B-cell-depleted T cells, or PBMCs supplied cDNA or gDNA.

Germline CDR1 and CDR2: ENHRY and SYGVKD. The CDR3 runs 16 residues. V shed 4 bases and J shed 2 bases, with 15 bases lying between them. Authors' methods: The authors estimated nucleated cell counts from reference gene primer amplification. This table comes from immunoSEQ multiplex PCR, and its TCRdb copy is limited to in-frame clones, with some not included. Clonal size and the V and J genes are those of that table, whereas D and trimming came from the DNA. This sample yields 110,000 to 150,000 clones, of which approximately 90% are seen a single time; about 2.9% belongs to the top ten. The chain has TRBV10-3 and TRBJ2-1; a possible D gene is TRBD2 (5 bases). Sequenced material: peripheral blood. This clonotype originated in a man aged 60 to 75 with active or convalescent COVID-19. The CDR3 sequence is CAISASLRGTYNEQFF. The CDR3 nucleotides are TGTGCCATCAGTGCCTCTCTAAGAGGGACCTACAATGAGCAGTTCTTC.